The text below deals with one TCR beta chain. Its cognate antigen is unknown. This sample is drawn from a study of graft-versus-host responses after intestinal transplantation. Study-wide findings and caveats: Those patients showing graft-donor T cell macrochimerism displayed high graft-versus-host to host-versus-graft clonal ratios in allografts. The recipient marrow held GvH clones, and some of them showed up first in ileum or blood.

The germline V gene encodes CDR1 SGHDT and CDR2 YYEEEE. The V end lost 4 bases, the J end lost 7 bases, and 17 bases lay between the germline ends. This CDR3 has 14 amino acids. Sequencing used immunoSEQ multiplex PCR; TCRdb keeps in-frame clones, though not all of them. This repertoire shows around 100,000 clones, roughly 93% found once; its top ten account for around 1.2%. This receptor was obtained from a human donor who received an intestinal transplant. The rearrangement links TRBV5-6 to TRBJ1-2; D is uncertain. Specimen: unstimulated CD8+ T cells sorted from spleen or lymph node cells, collected before intestinal transplant. CDR3 amino acids: CASSTSTGYSGYTF. The CDR3 nucleotides are TGTGCCAGCAGCACCTCGACCGGGTACAGTGGCTACACCTTC.